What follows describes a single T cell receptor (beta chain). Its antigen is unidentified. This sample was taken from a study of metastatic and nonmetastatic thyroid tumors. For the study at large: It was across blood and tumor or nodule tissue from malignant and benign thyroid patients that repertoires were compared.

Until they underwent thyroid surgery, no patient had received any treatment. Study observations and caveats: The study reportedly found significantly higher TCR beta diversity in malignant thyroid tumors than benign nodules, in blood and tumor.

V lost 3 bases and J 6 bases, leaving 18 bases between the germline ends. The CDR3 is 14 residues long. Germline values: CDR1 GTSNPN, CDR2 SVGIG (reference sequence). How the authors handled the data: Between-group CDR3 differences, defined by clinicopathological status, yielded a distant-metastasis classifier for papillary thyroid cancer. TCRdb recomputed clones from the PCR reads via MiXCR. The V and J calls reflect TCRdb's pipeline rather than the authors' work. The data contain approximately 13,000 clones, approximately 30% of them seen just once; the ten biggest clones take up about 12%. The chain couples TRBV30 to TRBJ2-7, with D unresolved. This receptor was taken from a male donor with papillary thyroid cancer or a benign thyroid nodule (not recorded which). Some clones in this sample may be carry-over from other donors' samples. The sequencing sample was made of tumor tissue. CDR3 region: CAWRTYLGSREQYF. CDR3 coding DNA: TGTGCCTGGAGAACGTACCTGGGGTCTCGCGAGCAGTACTTC.